This TCR beta chain stems from a study of Graves' ophthalmopathy and Graves' hyperthyroidism. This clonotype was seen repeatedly, ten times or more. Germline V CDR1 and CDR2: SGHRS, YFSETQ. The CDR3 contains 14 residues. With 4 bases removed from V and 4 bases from J, the gap between germline ends came to 14 bases. Orbital computed tomography, together with clinical symptoms, serum thyroxine, TRAb and thyroid ultrasound, was used for diagnosis. Amplified TCR beta CDR3 regions were obtained using RNA transcripts as template. Second-round multiplex PCR came after a first-round RT-PCR that employed HTBI primers. Each CDR3 protein gets one entry after TCRdb re-called the multiplex PCR reads with MiXCR. The sample contains approximately 700,000 distinct CDR3 sequences, about two fifths of which appear only once.

The sample consisted of peripheral blood. This rearrangement joins TRBV5-1 to TRBJ1-2, with D maybe TRBD1 (6 bases). The source of this sequence is an adult man with Graves' ophthalmopathy. The chain's CDR3 is CASSPNRDPYGYTF. Here the CDR3 DNA reads TGCGCCAGCAGCCCCAACAGGGACCCCTATGGCTACACCTTC.